These 26 T cell receptor beta chains originate from one sample sequenced in a study of T cells in Graves' hyperthyroidism and ophthalmopathy. Amplified regions were TCR beta CDR3 sequences from RNA transcripts. Initially, a first-round RT-PCR of the TCR CDR3 employed the HTBI primer set. TCRdb re-derived calls from the multiplex PCR reads in MiXCR, one entry per CDR3 protein. The table shows about 640,000 distinct CDR3 sequences, with 13% to 15% occurring only once. The sequenced sample consisted of blood. Receptor source: a woman aged 45-65 years with Graves' ophthalmopathy.

The V gene is TRBV15, the J gene TRBJ1-4; 11 bases are shared with TRBD1. Germline V gene sequence: CDR1 LNHNV, CDR2 YYDKDF (reference sequence). The V and J ends lost 5 bases and 4 bases, in that order; junction bases with no gene match: 3. This CDR3 region has 15 residues. In DNA form, the CDR3 reads TGTGCCACCAGCTACGGGACAGGGGGTAATGAAAAACTGTTTTTT. Protein sequence: CATSYGTGGNEKLFF.

Comment on this clonotype: Just one base apart from a much larger clone, this may be a read error. This sequence joins TRBV20-1 and TRBJ1-1, with a possible D match to TRBD1 (6 bases). V lost 3 bases and J 4 bases, leaving 12 bases between the germline ends. From germline, CDR1 is DFQATT and CDR2 SNEGSKA (reference sequence). This CDR3 has 13 amino acids. In DNA form, the CDR3 reads TGCAGTGCTAGTAGGGACATGAGCACTGAAGCTTTCTTT. This codes for CSASRDMSTEAFF.

This clonotype has a count of ten or more. The chain couples TRBV5-1 to TRBJ2-1, with TRBD2 matching over 9 bases. J lost 6 bases, V lost 0 bases, and 4 bases had no gene match. CDR1 is SGHRS, CDR2 YFSETQ, per germline. This CDR3 has 15 residues. CDR3 residues: CASSLVAGVFNEQFF. CDR3 coding DNA: TGCGCCAGCAGCTTGGTAGCGGGAGTATTCAATGAGCAGTTCTTC.

This clonotype has a count of ten or more. This chain links TRBV6-1 with TRBJ1-2; 7 bases agree with TRBD1. The CDR3 contains 14 residues. Germline loops: CDR1 MNHNS, CDR2 SASEGT. With 6 bases clipped from V and 3 bases from J, the junction kept 7 bases outside the gene matches. CDR3 nucleotide sequence: TGTGCCAGCAGGACTACAGGGGTCGACTATGGCTACACCTTC. Translation gives CASRTTGVDYGYTF.

CDR3 DNA sequence: TGTGCCAGCAGCTTAAATTCCCGCACAGATACGCAGTATTTT. It specifies CASSLNSRTDTQYF. V usage is TRBV13 and J usage is TRBJ2-3; D unclear. The CDR3 spans 14 residues. Trimming cost V 2 bases and J 1 base, with 7 bases left between them. Germline CDR1 reads PRHDT; CDR2 reads FYEKMQ (reference sequence).

This clonotype was observed many times. The chain employs TRBV18 and TRBJ2-1; 10 nucleotides agree with TRBD2. CDR1 KGHSH and CDR2 LQKENI come from the germline V gene. The trim removed 6 bases at V and 4 bases at J, leaving 6 bases unmatched. The CDR3 spans 15 residues. CDR3 DNA: TGTGCCAGCTCGTCCGGGACTAGCGAATACAATGAGCAGTTCTTC. Its translation: CASSSGTSEYNEQFF.

This clonotype was seen only a few times. V usage is TRBV24-1 and J usage is TRBJ2-2; 7 nucleotides align to TRBD1. The CDR3 loop spans 14 amino acids. From germline, CDR1 is KGHDR and CDR2 SFDVKD. V lost 5 bases and J lost 7; bases outside the gene matches: 6. This CDR3 is CATSATGFDGELFF. In nucleotides, the CDR3 is TGTGCCACCAGTGCGACAGGGTTTGACGGGGAGCTGTTTTTT.

This clonotype was seen repeatedly, ten times or more. The rearrangement links TRBV12-3 or TRBV12-4 to TRBJ2-1; D possibly corresponds to TRBD2 (5 bases). The V gene lost 6 bases and the J gene lost 0 bases, with 15 bases spanning the gap. CDR3 length equals 16 residues. CDR3 coding DNA: TGTGCCAGCAGCCCCCCCGGGATGAGCTCCTACAATGAGCAGTTCTTC. This codes for CASSPPGMSSYNEQFF.

This clonotype has at least ten counts. The chain uses TRBV7-2 and TRBJ1-4, with D tentatively TRBD1 (5 bases). The CDR3 runs to 15 residues. V lost 5 bases and J lost 0, with 10 bases in between. Germline CDR1 reads SGHTA; CDR2 reads FQGNSA. The CDR3 here is CASSRDFATNEKLFF. In DNA form, the CDR3 reads TGTGCCAGCAGCCGGGACTTTGCAACTAATGAAAAACTGTTTTTT.

As concerns this clonotype: This may arise from a read error, as a much more abundant clone is one base away. CDR3 nucleotide sequence: TGTGCCAGCAGCCAAGAAACTAGAGGGGCAGTTGAAGCTTTCTTT. It translates to CASSQETRGAVEAFF. This rearrangement joins TRBV4-2 to TRBJ1-1; possible D gene TRBD1, 5 bases. V shed 0 bases and J shed 7 bases, with 15 bases lying between them. The CDR3 sequence is 15 residues long. The germline V gene has CDR1 LGHNA and CDR2 YNFKEQ.

This clonotype has ten or more counts. The J gene is TRBJ2-1, the V gene TRBV7-9, with 7 nucleotides matching TRBD2. This CDR3 has 16 amino acids. Losses at the gene ends were 0 bases for V and 5 bases for J; bases not matched to a gene: 7. Germline CDR1 SEHNR, CDR2 FQNEAQ (reference sequence). DNA for the CDR3: TGTGCCAGCAGCTTAGCGCCTAGCGGAAAACACAATGAGCAGTTCTTC. Protein sequence: CASSLAPSGKHNEQFF.

This clonotype was detected only a few times. The gene calls are TRBV18 and TRBJ1-4; weak D call: TRBD1 (5 bases). The germline V and J ends were trimmed by 0 bases and 7 bases, with 9 bases remaining between them. This CDR3 spans 14 amino acids. CDR1 KGHSH and CDR2 LQKENI come from the germline V gene. The CDR3, as DNA: TGTGCCAGCTCACCACCGGGGGTAGTTGAAAAACTGTTTTTT. Translating it yields CASSPPGVVEKLFF.

There are many counts of this clonotype. The chain employs TRBV30 and TRBJ2-7; 7 nucleotides line up with TRBD2. The germline gives CDR1 GTSNPN, CDR2 SVGIG (reference sequence). CDR3 size: 14 residues. V lost 0 bases and J lost 3; bases outside the gene matches: 5. CDR3 DNA sequence: TGTGCCTGGAGTGTGGGAGGGGCAAGCTACGAGCAGTACTTC. It is translated as CAWSVGGASYEQYF.

This clonotype was recorded many times. The gene calls are TRBV5-5 and TRBJ2-3, with D maybe TRBD1 (5 bases). There are 15 residues in the CDR3. The germline gives CDR1 SGHKS, CDR2 YYEKEE (reference sequence). The V and J ends lost 0 bases and 0 bases respectively, with 8 bases between them. CDR3 region: CASSLVTGSTDTQYF. In DNA, the CDR3 is TGTGCCAGCAGCTTGGTCACAGGCAGCACAGATACGCAGTATTTT. The full variable domain, in which reference TRBV5-5 and TRBJ2-3 provide the parts outside the CDR3, is DAGVTQSPTHLIKTRGQQVTLRCSPISGHKSVSWYQQVLGQGPQFIFQYYEKEERGRGNFPDRFSARQFPNYSSELNVNALLLGDSALYLCASSLVTGSTDTQYFGPGTRLTVL.

This clonotype was recorded a few times. Here the CDR3 reads CATSLLGFGLEFEQYF. The DNA of the CDR3 is TGTGCCACCAGCCTGTTGGGTTTCGGACTGGAGTTCGAGCAGTACTTC. J is TRBJ2-7 and V is TRBV15; a weak D match, TRBD2 (5 bases). Between the trimmed V and J ends, which lost 5 bases and 6 bases, there was a span of 23 bases. CDR1 LNHNV and CDR2 YYDKDF come from the germline V gene (reference sequence). There are 16 residues in the CDR3.

This clonotype was counted a few times. The V and J genes are TRBV18 and TRBJ1-1; D not certain. The V end lost 0 bases, the J end lost 1 base, and 9 bases lay between the germline ends. Germline-derived CDR1 and CDR2 are KGHSH and LQKENI. CDR3 length equals 15 residues. The CDR3 reads CASSPPRQTNTEAFF. The CDR3 DNA sequence: TGTGCCAGCTCACCACCGAGACAAACGAACACTGAAGCTTTCTTT.

To note about this clonotype: A much larger clone differs by one base, so this may be a read error. The genes are TRBV13 and TRBJ2-7; 7 bases are shared with TRBD2. From germline, CDR1 is PRHDT and CDR2 FYEKMQ (reference sequence). CDR3 size: 14 residues. In DNA, the CDR3 is TGTACCAGCAGCCGACGGACTAGATCGGGTGAGCAGTACTTC. It is translated as CTSSRRTRSGEQYF.

This clonotype was seen at least ten times. The chain is built from TRBV27 and TRBJ2-7; no reliable D call. This CDR3 spans 13 amino acids. In germline, CDR1 is MNHEY, CDR2 SMNVEV (reference sequence). V gave up 6 bases and J gave up 7 bases, with 16 bases separating them. As DNA, the CDR3 is TGTGCCAGCAGCCAAGGGCATTTGAGAGAGCAGTACTTC. Residues: CASSQGHLREQYF.

At least ten counts were recorded for this clonotype. The chain joins TRBV3-1 to TRBJ1-2; D uncertain. V was pared by 0 bases and J by 0 bases, with 11 bases between. Per germline, CDR1 LGHDT and CDR2 YNNKEL (reference sequence). The CDR3 contains 16 residues. CDR3 protein: CASSQEYREANYGYTF. The CDR3 DNA follows: TGTGCCAGCAGCCAAGAATATAGGGAAGCTAACTATGGCTACACCTTC.

The gene calls are TRBV11-2 and TRBJ2-7; a weak D match, TRBD1 (6 bases). The CDR3 runs to 14 residues. Trimming shortened V by 6 bases and J by 3 bases, and 15 bases separated the two germline ends. The germline V gene encodes CDR1 SGHAT and CDR2 FQNNGV. This chain's CDR3 is CASSRNRADYEQYF. In DNA form, the CDR3 reads TGTGCCAGCAGTCGCAACAGGGCTGACTACGAGCAGTACTTC.

There are many counts of this clonotype. The CDR3 DNA sequence: TGCAGTGTGAGGGAGGGACACAATGAGCAGTTCTTC. It codes for CSVREGHNEQFF. The V call is TRBV20-1, the J call TRBJ2-1; TRBD2 matches at 7 bases. CDR3 length equals 12 residues. CDR1 and CDR2 (germline): DFQATT, SNEGSKA (reference sequence). J gave up 5 bases and V 7 bases, and 5 bases lay outside the gene matches.

A few counts support this clonotype. The CDR3 sequence: CSARRTGSRLAGGRNEQFF. The DNA for the CDR3 is TGCAGTGCTAGACGAACAGGGAGTCGACTAGCGGGGGGGCGCAATGAGCAGTTCTTC. This rearrangement joins TRBV20-1 to TRBJ2-1, with 14 bases that match TRBD2. V gave up 2 bases and J gave up 6 bases; unmatched junction bases: 15. Germline assignment: CDR1 DFQATT and CDR2 SNEGSKA (reference sequence). The CDR3 consists of 19 residues.

The chain carries TRBV9 and TRBJ2-3, with 10 nucleotides matching TRBD2. The trim removed 0 bases at V and 0 bases at J, leaving 4 bases unmatched. This CDR3 spans 17 amino acids. The V gene's germline CDR1 is SGDLS and CDR2 YYNGEE. CDR3 residues: CASSVGPSGSSTDTQYF. The CDR3 nucleotides read TGTGCCAGCAGCGTAGGGCCTAGCGGGAGTAGCACAGATACGCAGTATTTT.

The sample holds one count of this clonotype. CDR3 region: CAWRIAGGKSEQFF. For the CDR3, the DNA is TGTGCCTGGAGGATAGCGGGAGGGAAGAGTGAGCAGTTCTTC. The genes are TRBV30 and TRBJ2-1; 11 bases match TRBD2. V shed 3 bases, J shed 9 bases, and the junction held 7 bases outside the gene matches. This CDR3 is built from 14 residues. In germline, CDR1 is GTSNPN, CDR2 SVGIG (reference sequence).

The chain couples TRBV7-3 to TRBJ2-5; the match to TRBD1 covers 7 bases. From germline, CDR1 is SGHTA and CDR2 FQGTGA. The CDR3 is 12 amino acids. With V trimmed by 4 bases and J by 7 bases, 3 bases remained unmatched. CDR3 in DNA: TGTGCCAGCAGCTCACCAGGGGGGACCCAGTACTTC. Translation: CASSSPGGTQYF.

The V and J genes are TRBV29-1 and TRBJ2-3; D gene unclear. The CDR3 is 15 residues long. Germline V gene sequence: CDR1 SQVTM, CDR2 ANQGSEA. Trimming removed 5 bases at V and 0 bases at J, with 15 bases between. CDR3 in DNA: TGCAGCGTTAATTGGGGTATGACTAGCACAGATACGCAGTATTTT. It is translated as CSVNWGMTSTDTQYF.